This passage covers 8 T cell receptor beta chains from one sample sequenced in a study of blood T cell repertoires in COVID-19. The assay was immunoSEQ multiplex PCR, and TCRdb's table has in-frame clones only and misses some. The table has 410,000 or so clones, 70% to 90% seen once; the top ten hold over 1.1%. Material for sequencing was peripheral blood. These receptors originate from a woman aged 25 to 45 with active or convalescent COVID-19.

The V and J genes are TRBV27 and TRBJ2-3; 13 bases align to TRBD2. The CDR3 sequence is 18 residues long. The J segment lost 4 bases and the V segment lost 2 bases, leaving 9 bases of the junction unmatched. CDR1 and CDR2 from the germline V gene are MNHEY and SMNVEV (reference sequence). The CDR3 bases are TGTGCCAGCAGTTTACGCAGACTAGCGGGAGGTTCGTCAGATACGCAGTATTTT. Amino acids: CASSLRRLAGGSSDTQYF.

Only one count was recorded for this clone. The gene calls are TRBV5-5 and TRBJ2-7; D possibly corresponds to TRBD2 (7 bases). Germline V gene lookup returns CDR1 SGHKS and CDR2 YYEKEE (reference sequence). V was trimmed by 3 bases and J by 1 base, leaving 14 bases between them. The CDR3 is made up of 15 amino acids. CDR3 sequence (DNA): TGTGCCAGCAGCTCTCGCGGGGGCAAATCCTACGAGCAGTACTTC. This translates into CASSSRGGKSYEQYF.

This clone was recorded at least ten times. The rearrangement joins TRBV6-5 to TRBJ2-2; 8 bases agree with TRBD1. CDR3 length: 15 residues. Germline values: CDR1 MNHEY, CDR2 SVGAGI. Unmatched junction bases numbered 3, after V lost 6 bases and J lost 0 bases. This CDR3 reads CASRMGQANTGELFF. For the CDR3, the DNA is TGTGCCAGCAGGATGGGACAGGCGAACACCGGGGAGCTGTTTTTT.

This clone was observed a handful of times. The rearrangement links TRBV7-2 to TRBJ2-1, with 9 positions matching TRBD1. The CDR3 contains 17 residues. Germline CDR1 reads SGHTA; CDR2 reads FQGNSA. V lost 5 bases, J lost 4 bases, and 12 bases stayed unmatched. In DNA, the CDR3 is TGTGCCAGCAGCCCAGCCGGGACAGGGTTCTGGTACAATGAGCAGTTCTTC. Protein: CASSPAGTGFWYNEQFF.

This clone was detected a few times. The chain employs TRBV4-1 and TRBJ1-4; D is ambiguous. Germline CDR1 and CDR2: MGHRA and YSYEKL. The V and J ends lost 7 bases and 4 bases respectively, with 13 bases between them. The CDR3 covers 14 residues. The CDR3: CASTPKGVNEKLFF. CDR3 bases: TGCGCCAGCACCCCGAAGGGAGTTAATGAAAAACTGTTTTTT.

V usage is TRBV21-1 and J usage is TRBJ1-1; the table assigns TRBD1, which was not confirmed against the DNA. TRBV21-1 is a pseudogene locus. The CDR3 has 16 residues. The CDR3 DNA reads TGTGCCAGCAGCAAAGTATCCCACAGAATGAACACTGAAGCTTTCTTT. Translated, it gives CASSKVSHRMNTEAFF.

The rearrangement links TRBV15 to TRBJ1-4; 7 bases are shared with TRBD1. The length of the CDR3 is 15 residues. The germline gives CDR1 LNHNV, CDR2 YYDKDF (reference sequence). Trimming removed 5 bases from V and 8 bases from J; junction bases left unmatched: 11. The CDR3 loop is CATSVTGTEYEKLFF. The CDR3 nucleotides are TGTGCCACCAGCGTAACCGGGACAGAATACGAAAAACTGTTTTTT.

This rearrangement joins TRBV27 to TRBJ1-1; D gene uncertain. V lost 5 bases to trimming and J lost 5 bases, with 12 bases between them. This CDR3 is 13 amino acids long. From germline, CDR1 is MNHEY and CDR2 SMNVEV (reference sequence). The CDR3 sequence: CASSAGIRTEAFF. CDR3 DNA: TGTGCCAGCAGTGCCGGGATCAGGACTGAAGCTTTCTTT.